The 8 T cell receptor beta chains given below trace back to one sample, sequenced in a study of T cells in Graves' hyperthyroidism and ophthalmopathy. RNA transcripts were the template for amplifying TCR beta CDR3 regions. Carried out on the TCR CDR3, a first-round RT-PCR used the HTBI primer set. TCRdb re-analysed the multiplex PCR reads in MiXCR, keeping a single row per CDR3 protein. The table has about 700,000 distinct CDR3 sequences, 14% seen once. Sequenced sample: blood. Source of these receptors: a young woman with Graves' hyperthyroidism.

This clonotype appeared many times. CDR3 in DNA: TGTGCCAGCAGCTTATTTAAGGGGGGCAGAGACTACGAGCAGTACTTC. As protein: CASSLFKGGRDYEQYF. The V and J genes are TRBV7-2 and TRBJ2-7; D may match TRBD1 or TRBD2 (6 bases each). The CDR3 contains 16 residues. CDR1 SGHTA and CDR2 FQGNSA come from the germline V gene. With 2 bases removed from V and 3 bases from J, the gap between germline ends came to 17 bases.

Many counts were recorded for this clonotype. This chain connects TRBV10-3 to TRBJ2-1; 9 nucleotides line up with TRBD1. The CDR3 spans 15 residues. V lost 3 bases, J lost 6 bases, and 6 bases stayed unmatched. From germline, CDR1 is ENHRY and CDR2 SYGVKD. CDR3 in DNA: TGTGCCATCAGTGATGCGGGACAGGGCGTCAATGAGCAGTTCTTC. Amino acids: CAISDAGQGVNEQFF.

This clonotype appeared a few times. V and J are TRBV24-1 and TRBJ2-3; 9 bases are shared with TRBD1. Germline values: CDR1 KGHDR, CDR2 SFDVKD. With 5 bases clipped from V and 3 bases from J, the junction kept 14 bases outside the gene matches. CDR3 length equals 18 residues. In DNA, the CDR3 is TGTGCCACCAGTGGTTATGGGACAGGGAGACTAGCAACAGATACGCAGTATTTT. This encodes CATSGYGTGRLATDTQYF.

The chain has TRBV9 and TRBJ2-7; 8 nucleotides line up with TRBD1. Germline trimming cut 0 bases from V and 2 bases from J; bases unmatched to any gene: 4. Germline CDR1 and CDR2: SGDLS and YYNGEE. The CDR3 sequence is 15 residues long. In DNA, the CDR3 is TGTGCCAGCAGCGTAGCCCCGGACAGGGCCTACGAGCAGTACTTC. Translated, it gives CASSVAPDRAYEQYF.

This clonotype was found a few times. V is TRBV18 and J is TRBJ1-3, with TRBD1 as a possible D gene (5 bases). V lost 2 bases and J lost 0, with 14 bases in between. The CDR3 has 17 residues. The germline gives CDR1 KGHSH, CDR2 LQKENI. Written as DNA, the CDR3 is TGTGCCAGCTCACCAAGCCCAACAGGCGCCTCTGGAAACACCATATATTTT. Its translation is CASSPSPTGASGNTIYF.

This sequence joins TRBV29-1 and TRBJ2-5; TRBD2 agrees at 11 bases. CDR1 SQVTM and CDR2 ANQGSEA come from the germline V gene. This CDR3 has 19 residues. The ends lost 2 bases at V and 5 bases at J; junction bases unmatched: 19. Here the CDR3 DNA reads TGCAGCGTTGAAAGGAGTGTACTAGCGGGAGTCCCGGGGGGGGAGACCCAGTACTTC. This sequence encodes CSVERSVLAGVPGGETQYF.

There are a few counts of this clonotype. V gene TRBV27 combines with J gene TRBJ1-6, with TRBD1 as a possible D gene (6 bases). With 7 bases removed from V and 8 bases from J, the gap between germline ends came to 24 bases. The CDR3 is 17 amino acids. Germline CDR1 and CDR2: MNHEY and SMNVEV (reference sequence). The CDR3 DNA follows: TGTGCCAGCAACCCTCTCGCAACAGGGCTGGGGTATTCACCCCTCCACTTT. Residues: CASNPLATGLGYSPLHF.

In its sample, this clonotype was seen a few times. The chain combines TRBV5-1 with TRBJ2-5; 8 positions agree with TRBD2. V dropped 6 bases and J dropped 2; count of bases not matched to a gene: 12. The CDR3 covers 16 residues. CDR1 and CDR2 from the germline V gene are SGHRS and YFSETQ. The CDR3 region is CASNPMWASGQETQYF. As DNA, the CDR3 is TGCGCCAGCAACCCCATGTGGGCTAGCGGGCAAGAGACCCAGTACTTC.